Presented here are 10 T cell receptor beta chains from one specimen sequenced in a study of immune cell composition in non-small cell lung cancer. TCRdb's table, derived via immunoSEQ multiplex PCR, lists solely in-frame clones and lacks some. The table lists 3,200 or so clones, 70% to 85% of them singletons. The sample taken for sequencing was lung tumor tissue. The receptors here all came from a human donor with non-small cell lung cancer.

V usage is TRBV6-6 and J usage is TRBJ1-2, with 8 bases matching TRBD1. V shed 6 bases and J 6 bases; nucleotides not matched to a gene: 6. The germline CDR1 and CDR2 sequences are MNHNY and SVGAGI (reference sequence). The CDR3 is 13 residues long. In nucleotides, the CDR3 is TGTGCCAGCAGACCAGGGGGCGCGAATGGCTACACCTTC. It translates to CASRPGGANGYTF.

The CDR3 sequence is CASSSQGVEQFF. The CDR3 region has the DNA TGTGCCAGCAGTTCTCAGGGGGTTGAGCAGTTCTTC. This rearrangement joins TRBV27 to TRBJ2-1; TRBD1 aligns across 7 bases. Germline values: CDR1 MNHEY, CDR2 SMNVEV (reference sequence). The length of the CDR3 is 12 residues. V shed 4 bases, J shed 9 bases, and the junction held 3 bases outside the gene matches.

The table lists this clone with a count of one. The chain is built from TRBV27 and TRBJ2-3; 10 positions agree with TRBD2. Germline assignment: CDR1 MNHEY and CDR2 SMNVEV (reference sequence). The CDR3 has 17 residues. V was clipped by 5 bases and J by 5 bases; unmatched bases: 13. In DNA form, the CDR3 reads TGTGCCAGCAGTCCGCCGCGCCAAGCGGGGGGGAAAGATACGCAGTATTTT. Translation gives CASSPPRQAGGKDTQYF.

The rearrangement links TRBV5-1 to TRBJ2-1, with 12 bases lining up with TRBD2. The CDR3 spans 15 residues. The V and J ends lost 3 bases and 9 bases, in that order; junction bases with no gene match: 7. Germline CDR1 SGHRS, CDR2 YFSETQ. The CDR3: CASSSLAGGLREQFF. The CDR3 DNA follows: TGCGCCAGCAGCTCCCTAGCGGGGGGGCTCCGTGAGCAGTTCTTC.

A few counts support this clone. V gene TRBV13 combines with J gene TRBJ2-1; 16 nucleotides match TRBD2. V shed 5 bases, J shed 6 bases, and the junction held 16 bases outside the gene matches. The CDR3 length is 20 residues. CDR1 is PRHDT, CDR2 FYEKMQ, per germline (reference sequence). Here the CDR3 DNA reads TGTGCCAGCAGCCGCAATCCGGGACTAGCGGGGGGGCCTAGTGTCAATGAGCAGTTCTTC. It is translated as CASSRNPGLAGGPSVNEQFF.

CDR3 sequence reads: CASSLRPAGYGYTF. The CDR3 DNA is TGTGCCAGCAGCTTGAGGCCGGCGGGCTATGGCTACACCTTC. This sequence joins TRBV5-5 and TRBJ1-2; D remains unclear. This CDR3 is built from 14 residues. Deletions cut 1 base from V and 4 bases from J, with 11 bases between. CDR1 SGHKS and CDR2 YYEKEE come from the germline V gene (reference sequence).

The chain combines TRBV7-2 with TRBJ2-7; 12 nucleotides line up with TRBD2. J was trimmed by 2 bases and V by 3 bases; bases with no gene match: 5. Per the germline V gene, CDR1 is SGHTA and CDR2 is FQGNSA. The CDR3 length is 16 residues. The CDR3 nucleotides read TGTGCCAGCAGCTTTCAGACTAGCGGGGGCCCCTACGAGCAGTACTTC. Translated, it gives CASSFQTSGGPYEQYF.

The chain links TRBV7-2 to TRBJ1-2; D remains ambiguous. V was cut by 5 bases and J by 4 bases, with 17 bases left in between. CDR3 length: 15 residues. The V gene's germline CDR1 is SGHTA and CDR2 FQGNSA. The CDR3 reads CASSVMGDLTYGYTF. Written as DNA, the CDR3 is TGTGCCAGCAGCGTTATGGGAGATCTAACCTATGGCTACACCTTC.

This clone showed up just a few times. The chain couples TRBV9 to TRBJ2-1; 7 positions agree with TRBD1. The CDR3 is made up of 15 amino acids. Unmatched junction bases numbered 8, after V lost 4 bases and J lost 4 bases. The germline gives CDR1 SGDLS, CDR2 YYNGEE. The CDR3 here is CASSPQTGPYNEQFF. In DNA form, the CDR3 reads TGTGCCAGCAGCCCCCAGACAGGGCCGTACAATGAGCAGTTCTTC.

The CDR3 bases are TGTGCCAGCAGCTTATCCTCGGGGGCCGGGGAGCTGTTTTTT. It codes for CASSLSSGAGELFF. This chain connects TRBV7-3 to TRBJ2-2, with a tentative D call TRBD2 (6 bases). V was trimmed by 2 bases and J by 6 bases, leaving 10 bases between them. This CDR3 has 14 amino acids. Germline CDR1 is SGHTA and CDR2 is FQGTGA.